This TCR beta chain was identified in a study of cytomegalovirus exposure and HLA in healthy donors. In germline, CDR1 is MNHNS, CDR2 SASEGT. Trimming shortened V by 2 bases and J by 5 bases, and 15 bases separated the two germline ends. CDR3 length: 15 residues. Notes on the study in general: The study dropped some indistinguishable V segments, TRBV6-2 and TRBV6-3 among them. Sequencing depth roughly uniform across donors was assumed in presence/absence analyses. CMV serostatus was the sole immune exposure data available. It was confirmed in vitro that three of the CMV-associated chains were specific for CMV antigens.

In the PCR, 60 Vbeta and 13 Jbeta primers were used. Here immunoSEQ multiplex PCR was the method, and the copy in TCRdb shows in-frame clones only, minus some. The sample holds some 120,000 clones; 77% are singletons and the top ten take roughly 5.8%. To note about this clone: Antigen specificity is unknown.

The V gene is TRBV6-1, the J gene TRBJ2-5, with a possible D match to TRBD2 (6 bases). This sequence was found in a man aged 18 to 30 in good health and CMV-seropositive. Sequencing was done on a sample of PBMCs. CDR3 sequence reads: CASSEYGGRGETQYF. CDR3 nucleotide sequence: TGTGCCAGCAGTGAATATGGAGGGAGAGGGGAGACCCAGTACTTC.